This T cell receptor (beta chain) was obtained from a study of prognosis after radiotherapy for stage I lung cancer. Overall study context: SBRT radiotherapy comprised 3 to 5 fractions at a biologically effective dose of at least 100 Gy. The study's findings and limits: Lower post-radiation Shannon entropy was seen in patients who went on to develop distant metastases.

As for this clonotype: Its antigen is as yet unknown.

From genomic DNA, two-round multiplex PCR was used to amplify TCR beta CDR3. Primers were specific to each TRBV and TRBJ gene in first-round PCR. MiXCR, applied by TCRdb to the multiplex PCR reads, yields one record per CDR3 protein. The sample has more than 15,000 distinct CDR3 sequences, around a third seen once. The CDR3 contains 15 residues. The V gene lost 1 base and the J gene lost 3 bases, with 16 bases spanning the gap. Germline V gives CDR1 DFQATT, CDR2 SNEGSKA (reference sequence). The source is a donor aged 50 or older with non-small cell lung cancer. J is TRBJ2-7 and V is TRBV20-1; tentatively, D is TRBD1 or TRBD2 (5 bases each). The sample consisted of PBMCs, taken before or after stereotactic body radiation therapy (not recorded which). The CDR3 loop is CSARVISGRGYEQYF. As DNA, the CDR3 is TGCAGTGCTAGAGTTATATCGGGGCGAGGCTACGAGCAGTACTTC.